This is a list of T cell receptor beta chains from one sample in a study of beta chain features in type 1 diabetes. Only in-frame clones appear in the TCRdb table, and some are missing; sequencing was by immunoSEQ multiplex PCR. The repertoire holds 250,000 to 300,000 clones, with around 24% as singletons. The specimen sequenced was naive CD4+ T cells from blood. Source of these receptors: a woman aged 25-40 years with type 1 diabetes. Each CDR3 is given with its conserved first and last residue. D genes are given only for firm matches. Not all rows give a size; the values are once, few, many and, for expanded clones, a class.

TRBJ1-2	-	-	TRBV21-1	TGTGCCAGCAGCAATAGGACAGCAAATGGCTACACCTTC	CASSNRTANGYTF
TRBJ2-1	few	TRBD2	TRBV5-1	TGCGCCAGCAGCACCCTCGGGACTAGCGGTAATGAGCAGTTCTTC	CASSTLGTSGNEQFF
TRBJ1-1	few	TRBD1	TRBV4-1	TGCGCCAGCAGCCAAGACGACAGGGGCGGCTTCACTGAAGCTTTCTTT	CASSQDDRGGFTEAFF
TRBJ2-7	-	TRBD1	TRBV2	TGTGCCAGCAGCCGGACAGGGAACTACGAGCAGTACTTC	CASSRTGNYEQYF
TRBJ2-7	-	TRBD2	TRBV5-1	TGCGCCAGCAGCTTGCCGGGAGGGAGCTCCTACGAGCAGTACTTC	CASSLPGGSSYEQYF
TRBJ2-5	few	-	TRBV5-1	TGCGCCAGCCAGGCGGACTTGGGGAAGACCCAGTACTTC	CASQADLGKTQYF
TRBJ2-5	-	-	TRBV4-1	TGCGCCAGCAGCCAAGGGGTGGGACTCGGGTTAGAGACCCAGTACTTC	CASSQGVGLGLETQYF
TRBJ1-1	-	TRBD1	TRBV29-1	TGCAGCGCTAAGGGGGCGACTGAAGCTTTCTTT	CSAKGATEAFF
TRBJ2-5	few	-	TRBV15	TGTGCCACCAGCACCCGTTTTACGGGAGTAGAGACCCAGTACTTC	CATSTRFTGVETQYF
TRBJ2-3	few	-	TRBV14	TGTGCCAGCAGCCAGGACTACACAGATACGCAGTATTTT	CASSQDYTDTQYF
TRBJ2-7	-	TRBD2	TRBV25-1	TGTGCCAGCAACCTAGCGGGAGGATTCTACGAGCAGTACTTC	CASNLAGGFYEQYF
TRBJ1-1	few	-	TRBV30	TGTGCCTGGAGAAACAACCCGAACACTGAAGCTTTCTTT	CAWRNNPNTEAFF
TRBJ1-2	few	-	TRBV25-1	TGTGCCAGCAGTGAAGGTGACAACAGCTACACCTTC	CASSEGDNSYTF
TRBJ2-3	few	-	TRBV30	TGTGCCTGGGAACAGGTGGATACGCAGTATTTT	CAWEQVDTQYF
TRBJ1-2	-	-	TRBV29-1	TGCAGCGTTGAGCCGACAGTTAAATATGGCTACACCTTC	CSVEPTVKYGYTF
TRBJ2-3	-	TRBD1	TRBV2	TGTGCCAGCAGTGCCTTTGGACAGGGGACGGCAGATACGCAGTATTTT	CASSAFGQGTADTQYF
TRBJ2-7	few	-	TRBV30	TGTGCCTGGAGGGGAACCGGGACATGGGCCGGGGACGAGCAGTACTTC	CAWRGTGTWAGDEQYF
TRBJ1-4	few	-	TRBV7-9	TGTGCCAGCAGCCGGAGCGGGGGCGATGAAAAACTGTTTTTT	CASSRSGGDEKLFF
TRBJ1-3	few	-	TRBV7-9	TGTGCCAGCAGCAACAGGGAGTCTGGAAACACCATATATTTT	CASSNRESGNTIYF
TRBJ2-7	-	TRBD1	TRBV29-1	TGCAGCGTGTTGACAGGGTCCACCTACGAGCAGTACTTC	CSVLTGSTYEQYF
TRBJ2-7	-	-	TRBV4-1	TGCGCCAGCAGCCAAGATAGGGGGGGTAGCTACGAGCAGTACTTC	CASSQDRGGSYEQYF
TRBJ2-5	-	-	TRBV11-3	TGTGCCAGCAGGTCCGGCCAGGGGACCGGGGAGACCCAGTACTTC	CASRSGQGTGETQYF
TRBJ1-1	-	-	TRBV9	TGTGCCAGCAGCGTAGAGTCAGGAAACACTGAAGCTTTCTTT	CASSVESGNTEAFF
TRBJ2-7	-	TRBD2	TRBV29-1	TGCAGCGTTGAAGACCGGACTAGCGGGAGGCCCGCCTTC	CSVEDRTSGRPAF
TRBJ2-5	-	-	TRBV18	TGTGCCAGCTCACCACCTGGAGGGGGCCAGGAGACCCAGTACTTC	CASSPPGGGQETQYF
TRBJ2-3	-	-	TRBV9	TGTGCCAGCAGCGTATCTTCCCTCTCTAGGACAGATACGCAGTATTTT	CASSVSSLSRTDTQYF
TRBJ1-1	few	-	TRBV4-1	TGCGCCAGCAGCTTCCCGGTCCGAGCGACTGAAGCTTTCTTT	CASSFPVRATEAFF
TRBJ1-5	few	-	TRBV5-1	TGCGCCAGCAGCTTGGCCGGGGGGGGCGGACAGCCCCAGCATTTT	CASSLAGGGGQPQHF
TRBJ1-2	-	TRBD1	TRBV18	TGTGCCAGCTCCACGAGCACAGGGGATGGCTACACCTTC	CASSTSTGDGYTF
TRBJ2-1	-	-	TRBV15	TGTGCCACCCGTTATCAGGACTACCTAAATGAGCAGTTCTTC	CATRYQDYLNEQFF
TRBJ1-1	few	TRBD1	TRBV9	TGTGCCAGCAGCAAACAGGGGGCCAACACTGAAGCTTTCTTT	CASSKQGANTEAFF
TRBJ2-5	few	-	TRBV5-4	TGTGCCAGCAGCGCCGGGGGAGAAGAGACCCAGTACTTC	CASSAGGEETQYF
TRBJ2-7	-	-	TRBV7-3	TGTGCCAGCATCCGTTCCTACGAGCAGTACTTC	CASIRSYEQYF
TRBJ1-1	few	-	TRBV9	TGTGCCAGCAGCGCGGGGGGTAAAATGATGAACACTGAAGCTTTCTTT	CASSAGGKMMNTEAFF
TRBJ2-4	-	TRBD2	TRBV6-5	TGTGCCAGCAGTGGGGGGACTAGCGGGAAAAACATTCAGTACTTC	CASSGGTSGKNIQYF
TRBJ1-3	few	TRBD1	TRBV7-9	TGTGCCAGCAGCTCGACAGGGTCCTCTGGAAACACCATATATTTT	CASSSTGSSGNTIYF
TRBJ1-1	few	-	TRBV5-4	TGTGCCAGCAGCTTGGTAGCAGGGATGAACACTGAAGCTTTCTTT	CASSLVAGMNTEAFF
TRBJ1-4	-	TRBD1	TRBV5-1	TGCGCCAGCAGCTTGCAGGGGGGAGCGGATGAAAAACTGTTTTTT	CASSLQGGADEKLFF
TRBJ2-5	-	-	TRBV27	TGTGCCAGCAGTTTTCAACAGGCGGGGGAGACCCAGTACTTC	CASSFQQAGETQYF
TRBJ2-1	-	-	TRBV11-1	TGTGCCAGCAGCTCGGACTACTACAATGAGCAGTTCTTC	CASSSDYYNEQFF
TRBJ2-7	-	-	TRBV29-1	TGCAGCGTGGATGGGGCTGGGGACGAGCAGTACTTC	CSVDGAGDEQYF
TRBJ1-4	few	-	TRBV4-1	TGCGCCAGCAGCCGAGTTGCAACTAATGAAAAACTGTTTTTT	CASSRVATNEKLFF
TRBJ2-7	-	TRBD1	TRBV28	TGTGCCAGCAGCCGTAGACAGGGCACCTACGAGCAGTACTTC	CASSRRQGTYEQYF
TRBJ2-3	-	-	TRBV29-1	TGCAGCGTTGAAGGTCCCGGGGGCACAGATACGCAGTATTTT	CSVEGPGGTDTQYF
TRBJ2-3	few	TRBD2	TRBV9	TGTGCCAGCAGCGTAGCCGGGACTAGCGGGGGAAGCACAGATACGCAGTATTTT	CASSVAGTSGGSTDTQYF
TRBJ1-2	-	TRBD1	TRBV29-1	TGCAGCGTTGAGACAGGGGGTAGACATGGCTACACCTTC	CSVETGGRHGYTF
TRBJ2-7	-	-	TRBV11-2	TGTGCCAGCAGCGCCCTTGGGAGGAAACCCTACGAGCAGTACTTC	CASSALGRKPYEQYF
TRBJ2-2	few	-	TRBV5-1	TGCGCCAGCAGTACCAGGGGTCTCTACGAGGGCGGGGAGCTGTTTTTT	CASSTRGLYEGGELFF
TRBJ2-3	-	TRBD1	TRBV4-1	TGCGCCAGCAGCCCTTCCCCGGGACAGGGGGCGGGAGATACGCAGTATTTT	CASSPSPGQGAGDTQYF
TRBJ2-3	few	-	TRBV18	TGTGCCAGCTCACCAAACAAGGATACGCAGTATTTT	CASSPNKDTQYF
TRBJ2-3	-	TRBD2	TRBV27	TGTGCCAGCAGTTGGGCGGGAGTCCCAGATACGCAGTATTTT	CASSWAGVPDTQYF
TRBJ2-3	few	TRBD2	TRBV30	TGTGCCTGGGTAGCGGGAAACACAGATACGCAGTATTTT	CAWVAGNTDTQYF
TRBJ2-7	few	-	TRBV30	TGTGCCTGCAAACCCGCAGGGGCACTCGACGAGCAGTACTTC	CACKPAGALDEQYF
TRBJ1-2	few	-	TRBV6-1	TGTGCCAGCAGTGAAGGCGGGCGGGGAGCTAACTATGGCTACACCTTC	CASSEGGRGANYGYTF
TRBJ2-1	-	TRBD2	TRBV5-1	TGCGCCAGCAGCCAGGGACTAGCGGGAGGGCCGAGGGATGAGCAGTTCTTC	CASSQGLAGGPRDEQFF
TRBJ1-1	-	TRBD1	TRBV14	TGTGCCAGCAGCCAGTTACCCAGGGGGCAGCGCACTGAAGCTTTCTTT	CASSQLPRGQRTEAFF
TRBJ2-3	once	-	TRBV6-5	TGTGCCAGCAGTGGAGCTAGGACAGATACGCAGTATTTT	CASSGARTDTQYF
TRBJ2-1	few	TRBD2	TRBV2	TGTGCCAGCGGGCTAGCGGCAAACAATGAGCAGTTCTTC	CASGLAANNEQFF
TRBJ2-6	-	-	TRBV28	TGTGCCAGCAGTTTATGGGCCTCGTCTGGGGCCAACGTCCTGACTTTC	CASSLWASSGANVLTF
TRBJ2-4	-	-	TRBV7-3	TGTGCCAGCAGCTTTACCCTTAGCATTCAGTACTTC	CASSFTLSIQYF